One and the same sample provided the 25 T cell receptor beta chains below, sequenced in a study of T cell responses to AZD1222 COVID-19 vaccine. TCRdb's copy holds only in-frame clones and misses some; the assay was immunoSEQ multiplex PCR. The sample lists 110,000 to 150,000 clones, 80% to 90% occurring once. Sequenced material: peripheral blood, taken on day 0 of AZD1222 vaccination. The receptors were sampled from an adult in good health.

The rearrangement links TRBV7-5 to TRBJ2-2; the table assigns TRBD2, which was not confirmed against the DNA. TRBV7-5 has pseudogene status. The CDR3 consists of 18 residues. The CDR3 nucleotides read TGTGCCAGAAGCTTAGTAGTACTAGCGGGGGTGAGACGTTGGGGAGCTGTTTTT. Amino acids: CARSLVVLAGVRRWGAVF.

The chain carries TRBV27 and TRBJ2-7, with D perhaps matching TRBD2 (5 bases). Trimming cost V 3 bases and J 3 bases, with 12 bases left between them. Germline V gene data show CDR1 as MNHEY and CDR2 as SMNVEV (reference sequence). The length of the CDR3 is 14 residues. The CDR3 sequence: CASSFRGSNYEQYF. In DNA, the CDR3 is TGTGCCAGCAGTTTCCGGGGTTCCAACTACGAGCAGTACTTC.

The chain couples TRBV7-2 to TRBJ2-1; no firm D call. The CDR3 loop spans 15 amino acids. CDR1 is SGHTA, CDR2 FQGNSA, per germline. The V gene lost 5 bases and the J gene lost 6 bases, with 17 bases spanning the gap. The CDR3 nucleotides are TGTGCCAGCAGCCCTCCTGGGCCCCGGGCCAATGAGCAGTTCTTC. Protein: CASSPPGPRANEQFF. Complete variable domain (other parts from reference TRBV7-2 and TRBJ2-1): GAGVSQSPSNKVTEKGKDVELRCDPISGHTALYWYRQSLGQGLEFLIYFQGNSAPDKSGLPSDRFSAERTGGSVSTLTIQRTQQEDSAVYLCASSPPGPRANEQFFGPGTRLTVL.

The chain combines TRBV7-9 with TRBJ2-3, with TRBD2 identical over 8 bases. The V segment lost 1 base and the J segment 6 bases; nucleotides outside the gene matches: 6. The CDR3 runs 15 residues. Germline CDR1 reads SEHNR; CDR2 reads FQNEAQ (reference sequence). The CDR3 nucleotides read TGTGCCAGCAGCTTAGGGGTAGCGGGATGGGATACGCAGTATTTT. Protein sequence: CASSLGVAGWDTQYF.

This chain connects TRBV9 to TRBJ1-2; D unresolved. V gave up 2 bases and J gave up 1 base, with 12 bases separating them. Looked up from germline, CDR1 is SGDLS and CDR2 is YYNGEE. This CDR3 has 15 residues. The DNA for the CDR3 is TGTGCCAGCAGCGTGGGAGGGTTCGTTAACTATGGCTACACCTTC. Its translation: CASSVGGFVNYGYTF.

CDR3 sequence (DNA): TGTGCCAGCAGTCATAGTCAGGGTGGCTACACCTTC. It yields the protein CASSHSQGGYTF. V gene TRBV2 combines with J gene TRBJ1-2, with TRBD1 as a possible D gene (5 bases). CDR3 length: 12 amino acids. Per the germline V gene, CDR1 is SNHLY and CDR2 is FYNNEI. Trimming cost V 5 bases and J 7 bases, with 11 bases left between them.

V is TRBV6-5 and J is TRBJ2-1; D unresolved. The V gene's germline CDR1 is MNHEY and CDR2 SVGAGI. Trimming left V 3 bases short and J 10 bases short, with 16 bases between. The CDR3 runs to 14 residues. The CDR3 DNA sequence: TGTGCCAGCAGTTATTGGACCGCATCTGGAGAGCAGTTCTTC. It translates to CASSYWTASGEQFF.

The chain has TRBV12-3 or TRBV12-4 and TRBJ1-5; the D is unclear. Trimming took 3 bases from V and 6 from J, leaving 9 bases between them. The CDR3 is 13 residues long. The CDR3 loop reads CASSFFGGQPQHF. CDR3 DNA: TGTGCCAGCAGTTTCTTTGGTGGTCAGCCCCAGCATTTT.

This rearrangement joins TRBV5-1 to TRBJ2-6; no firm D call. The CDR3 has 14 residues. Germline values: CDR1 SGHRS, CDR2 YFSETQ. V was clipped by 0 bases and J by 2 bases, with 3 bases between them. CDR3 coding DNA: TGCGCCAGCAGCTTGGGGGCTGGGGCCAACGTCCTGACTTTC. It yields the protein CASSLGAGANVLTF.

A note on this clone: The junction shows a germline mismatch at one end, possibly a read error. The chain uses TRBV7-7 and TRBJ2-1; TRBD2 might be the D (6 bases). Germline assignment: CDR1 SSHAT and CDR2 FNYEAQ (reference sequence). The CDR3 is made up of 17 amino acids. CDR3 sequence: CASSLVLSGDGGNEQFF. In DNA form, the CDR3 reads TGTGCTAGCAGCTTAGTTCTTTCGGGGGACGGTGGCAATGAGCAGTTCTTC.

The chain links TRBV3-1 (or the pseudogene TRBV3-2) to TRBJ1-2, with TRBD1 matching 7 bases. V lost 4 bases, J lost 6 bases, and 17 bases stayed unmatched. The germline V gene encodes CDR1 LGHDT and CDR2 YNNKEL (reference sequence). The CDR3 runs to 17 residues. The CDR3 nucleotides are TGTGCCAGCAGCCTCACCTACTTCGGACAGGCCGGCGATGGCTACACCTTC. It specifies CASSLTYFGQAGDGYTF.

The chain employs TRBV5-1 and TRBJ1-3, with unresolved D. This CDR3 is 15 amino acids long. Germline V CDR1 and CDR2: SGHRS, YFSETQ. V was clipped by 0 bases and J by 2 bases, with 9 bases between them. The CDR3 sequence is CASSLGEIAGNTIYF. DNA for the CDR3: TGCGCCAGCAGCTTGGGGGAAATCGCTGGAAACACCATATATTTT. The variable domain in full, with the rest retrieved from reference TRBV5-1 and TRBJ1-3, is KAGVTQTPRYLIKTRGQQVTLSCSPISGHRSVSWYQQTPGQGLQFLFEYFSETQRNKGNFPGRFSGRQFSNSRSEMNVSTLELGDSALYLCASSLGEIAGNTIYFGEGSWLTVV.

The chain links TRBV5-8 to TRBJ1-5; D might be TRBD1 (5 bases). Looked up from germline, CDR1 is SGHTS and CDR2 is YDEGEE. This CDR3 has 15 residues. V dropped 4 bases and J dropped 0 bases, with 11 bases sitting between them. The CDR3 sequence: CASSPGRDSNQPQHF. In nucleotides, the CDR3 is TGTGCCAGCAGCCCGGGACGGGATAGCAATCAGCCCCAGCATTTT.

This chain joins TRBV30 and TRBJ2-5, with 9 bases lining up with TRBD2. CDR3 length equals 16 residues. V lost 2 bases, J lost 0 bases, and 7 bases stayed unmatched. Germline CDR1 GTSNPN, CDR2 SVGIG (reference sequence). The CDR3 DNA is TGTGCCTGGAGTCTCCGACTAGCGGCGTACCAAGAGACCCAGTACTTC. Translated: CAWSLRLAAYQETQYF.

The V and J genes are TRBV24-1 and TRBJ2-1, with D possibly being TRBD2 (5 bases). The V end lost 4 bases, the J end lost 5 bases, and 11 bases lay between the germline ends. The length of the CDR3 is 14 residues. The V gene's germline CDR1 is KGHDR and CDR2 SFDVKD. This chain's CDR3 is CATSETTSNNEQFF. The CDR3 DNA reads TGTGCCACCAGTGAGACTACTAGTAACAATGAGCAGTTCTTC.

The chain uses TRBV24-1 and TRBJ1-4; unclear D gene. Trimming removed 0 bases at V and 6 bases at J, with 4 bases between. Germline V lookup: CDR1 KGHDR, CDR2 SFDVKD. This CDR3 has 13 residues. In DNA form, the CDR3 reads TGTGCCACCAGTGATTTGCCACATGAAAAACTGTTTTTT. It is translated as CATSDLPHEKLFF.

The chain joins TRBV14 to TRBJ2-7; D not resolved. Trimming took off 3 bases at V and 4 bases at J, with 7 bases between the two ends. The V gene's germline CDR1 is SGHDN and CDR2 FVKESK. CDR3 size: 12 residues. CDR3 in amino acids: CASSHAGYEQYF. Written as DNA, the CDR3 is TGTGCCAGCAGCCACGCCGGGTACGAGCAGTACTTC.

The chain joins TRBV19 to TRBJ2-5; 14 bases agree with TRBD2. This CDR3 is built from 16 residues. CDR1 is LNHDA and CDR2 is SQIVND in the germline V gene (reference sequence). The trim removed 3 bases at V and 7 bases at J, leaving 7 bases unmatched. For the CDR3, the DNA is TGTGCCAGTAGTATTTCCGGGACTAGCGGGGGTTGGACCCAGTACTTC. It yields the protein CASSISGTSGGWTQYF.

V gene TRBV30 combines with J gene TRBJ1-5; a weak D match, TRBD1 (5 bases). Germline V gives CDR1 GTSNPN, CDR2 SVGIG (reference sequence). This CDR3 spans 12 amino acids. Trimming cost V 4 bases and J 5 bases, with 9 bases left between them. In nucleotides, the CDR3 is TGTGCCTGGAACAGGTTCGATCAGCCCCAGCATTTT. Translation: CAWNRFDQPQHF.

CDR3 nucleotides: TGTGCCACGCGGGGGCGCGACACCGGGGAGCTGTTTTTT. Translating it yields CATRGRDTGELFF. The chain combines TRBV24-1 with TRBJ2-2; D is perhaps TRBD2 (7 bases). Germline-derived CDR1 and CDR2 are KGHDR and SFDVKD. Deletions cut 10 bases from V and 3 bases from J, with 11 bases between. This CDR3 spans 13 amino acids.

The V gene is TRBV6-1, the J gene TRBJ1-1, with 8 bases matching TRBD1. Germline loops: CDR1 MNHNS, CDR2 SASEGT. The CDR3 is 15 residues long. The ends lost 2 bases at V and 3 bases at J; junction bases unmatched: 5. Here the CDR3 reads CASSEPRGRYTEAFF. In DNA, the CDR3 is TGTGCCAGCAGTGAACCCAGGGGGCGTTACACTGAAGCTTTCTTT.

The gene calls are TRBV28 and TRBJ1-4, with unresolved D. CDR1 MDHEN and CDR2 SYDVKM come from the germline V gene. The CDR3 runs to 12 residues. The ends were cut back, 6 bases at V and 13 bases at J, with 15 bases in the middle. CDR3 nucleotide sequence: TGTGCCAGCAGCACCGATAGAGGTCTACTGTTTTTT. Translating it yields CASSTDRGLLFF. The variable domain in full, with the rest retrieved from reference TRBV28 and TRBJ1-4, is DVKVTQSSRYLVKRTGEKVFLECVQDMDHENMFWYRQDPGLGLRLIYFSYDVKMKEKGDIPEGYSVSREKKERFSLILESASTNQTSMYLCASSTDRGLLFFGSGTQLSVL.

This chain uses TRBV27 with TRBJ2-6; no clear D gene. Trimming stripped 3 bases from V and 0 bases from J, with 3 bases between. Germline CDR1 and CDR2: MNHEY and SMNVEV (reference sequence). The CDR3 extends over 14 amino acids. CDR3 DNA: TGTGCCAGCAGTTTCTCCTCTGGGGCCAACGTCCTGACTTTC. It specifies CASSFSSGANVLTF.

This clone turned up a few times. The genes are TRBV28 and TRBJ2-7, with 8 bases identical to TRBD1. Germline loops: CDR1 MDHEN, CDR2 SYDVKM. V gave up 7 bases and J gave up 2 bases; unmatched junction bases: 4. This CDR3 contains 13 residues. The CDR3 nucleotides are TGTGCCAGCACGGGACAGGTTCCCTACGAGCAGTACTTC. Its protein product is CASTGQVPYEQYF.

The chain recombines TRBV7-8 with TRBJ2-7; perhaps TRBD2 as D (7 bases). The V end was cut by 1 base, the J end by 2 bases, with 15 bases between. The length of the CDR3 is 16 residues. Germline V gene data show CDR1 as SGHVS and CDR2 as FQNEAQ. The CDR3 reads CASSLGPGGRPYEQYF. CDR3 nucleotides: TGTGCCAGCAGCTTAGGGCCCGGGGGGCGCCCCTACGAGCAGTACTTC.